What follows are 28 T cell receptor beta chains derived from one specimen sequenced in a study of T cells of healthy individuals. TCRdb passed the 5' RACE reads through MiXCR, listing each CDR3 protein once. The sample includes around 98,000 distinct CDR3 sequences, 15% to 20% of them seen just once. Source of these receptors: a human donor in good health.

CDR3 nucleotides: TGTGCCAGCAGCTTGCCTCCCGGGACCCAGTACTTC. Amino acid sequence: CASSLPPGTQYF. V gene TRBV7-6 combines with J gene TRBJ2-5; no firm D call. The V gene's germline CDR1 is SGHVS and CDR2 FNYEAQ. V lost 3 bases and J 7 bases, leaving 9 bases between the germline ends. This CDR3 has 12 amino acids.

In this sample, this clonotype turned up many times. The V gene is TRBV12-3 or TRBV12-4, the J gene TRBJ2-3; 10 positions agree with TRBD1. CDR3 length equals 14 residues. Trimming removed 4 bases from V and 4 bases from J; junction bases left unmatched: 2. CDR3 sequence (DNA): TGTGCCAGCAGTTCCGGGACAGGGGCAGATACGCAGTATTTT. Protein: CASSSGTGADTQYF.

The gene calls are TRBV6-2 or TRBV6-3 and TRBJ2-1, with 7 bases that match TRBD1. The length of the CDR3 is 15 residues. Germline lookup yields CDR1 MNHEY and CDR2 SVGEGT. The V segment lost 1 base and the J segment 6 bases; nucleotides outside the gene matches: 6. DNA for the CDR3: TGTGCCAGCAGTTACTTAGGACAGGCACGCAATGAGCAGTTCTTC. It codes for CASSYLGQARNEQFF.

This clonotype was picked up many times. The rearrangement links TRBV11-2 to TRBJ1-1; weak D call: TRBD1 (5 bases). Trimming took off 1 base at V and 3 bases at J, with 9 bases between the two ends. The CDR3 extends over 14 amino acids. The germline V gene encodes CDR1 SGHAT and CDR2 FQNNGV. CDR3 coding DNA: TGTGCCAGCAGCTTAGTGCGGGGGGACACTGAAGCTTTCTTT. Encoded protein: CASSLVRGDTEAFF.

This clonotype qualifies as medium-sized (0.01 to 0.1%). This chain links TRBV29-1 with TRBJ2-5, with TRBD2 matching over 13 bases. Germline trimming cut 6 bases from V and 5 bases from J; bases unmatched to any gene: 0. This CDR3 spans 12 amino acids. Germline V gene sequence: CDR1 SQVTM, CDR2 ANQGSEA. The CDR3 sequence: CSVLAGGETQYF. CDR3 DNA: TGCAGCGTACTAGCGGGAGGGGAGACCCAGTACTTC.

This clonotype was recorded a few times. The chain joins TRBV20-1 to TRBJ1-4; D is undetermined. There are 14 residues in the CDR3. V gave up 2 bases and J gave up 6 bases, with 13 bases separating them. Germline-derived CDR1 and CDR2 are DFQATT and SNEGSKA (reference sequence). CDR3 DNA: TGCAGTGCTAGAATTTGGAACCAGGATGAAAAACTGTTTTTT. This gives the protein CSARIWNQDEKLFF.

With respect to this clonotype: A read error may explain this, as a much larger clone is one base away. The rearrangement joins TRBV7-9 to TRBJ2-1, with D maybe TRBD2 (7 bases). Germline values: CDR1 SEHNR, CDR2 FQNEAQ (reference sequence). The V end was cut by 7 bases, the J end by 2 bases, with 18 bases between. The CDR3 contains 16 residues. The CDR3 sequence: CASIYLGGAPYNEQFF. CDR3 nucleotide sequence: TGTGCCAGCATCTACCTGGGGGGGGCCCCCTACAATGAGCAGTTCTTC.

There are a few counts of this clonotype. The chain uses TRBV29-1 and TRBJ2-1; 13 bases map to TRBD2. The V segment lost 6 bases and the J segment 2 bases; nucleotides outside the gene matches: 1. CDR1 SQVTM and CDR2 ANQGSEA come from the germline V gene. CDR3 size: 14 residues. The CDR3 spells CSVGTSGTYNEQFF. The CDR3, as DNA: TGCAGCGTCGGGACTAGCGGGACCTACAATGAGCAGTTCTTC.

This clonotype was observed a handful of times. This chain joins TRBV29-1 and TRBJ2-2; 11 bases are a match to TRBD2. The CDR3 is made up of 13 amino acids. V shed 7 bases, J shed 7 bases, and the junction held 5 bases outside the gene matches. The germline V gene encodes CDR1 SQVTM and CDR2 ANQGSEA. CDR3 bases: TGCAGCGCACTAGCGGGAGTCATCGGGGAGCTGTTTTTT. Translation: CSALAGVIGELFF.

Only a few counts were recorded for this clonotype. The chain links TRBV18 to TRBJ1-1; D is unresolved. This CDR3 has 13 amino acids. The V gene's germline CDR1 is KGHSH and CDR2 LQKENI. V was cut by 6 bases and J by 1 base, with 9 bases left in between. CDR3 loop: CASSATSNTEAFF. The CDR3 DNA reads as TGTGCCAGCTCTGCCACTTCGAACACTGAAGCTTTCTTT.

V and J are TRBV20-1 and TRBJ2-1, with 14 bases that match TRBD2. V was pared by 4 bases and J by 9 bases, with 17 bases of the junction left unmatched. Germline CDR1 DFQATT, CDR2 SNEGSKA (reference sequence). The CDR3 is 18 residues long. The CDR3 reads CSATSGLAGGLGGGEQFF. The CDR3 nucleotides read TGCAGTGCTACCTCCGGACTAGCGGGAGGCCTTGGGGGGGGTGAGCAGTTCTTC.

This sequence joins TRBV5-1 and TRBJ1-6; D is ambiguous. The CDR3 extends over 17 amino acids. Trimming took off 2 bases at V and 8 bases at J, with 20 bases between the two ends. Germline assignment: CDR1 SGHRS and CDR2 YFSETQ. CDR3 DNA: TGCGCCAGCAGCTTAGAGATGCAGGCTGGCGTAGATTCACCCCTCCACTTT. Translation gives CASSLEMQAGVDSPLHF.

The J gene is TRBJ2-1, the V gene TRBV18; the D gene is possibly TRBD2 (5 bases). Germline V gene sequence: CDR1 KGHSH, CDR2 LQKENI. The CDR3 totals 15 residues. Trimming removed 2 bases at V and 2 bases at J, with 10 bases between. The CDR3 DNA is TGTGCCAGCTCACCATTCCCCGGGACCTACAATGAGCAGTTCTTC. Translated, it gives CASSPFPGTYNEQFF.

In its sample, this clonotype was seen many times. The chain employs TRBV6-1 and TRBJ2-7, with 8 bases lining up with TRBD2. CDR1 and CDR2 from the germline V gene are MNHNS and SASEGT. V shed 4 bases and J 3 bases; nucleotides not matched to a gene: 17. This CDR3 is 18 amino acids long. The chain's CDR3 is CASSAGGGVRKSVYEQYF. Here the CDR3 DNA reads TGTGCCAGCAGTGCGGGGGGGGGAGTTCGGAAATCCGTCTACGAGCAGTACTTC.

This rearrangement joins TRBV7-2 to TRBJ1-1; possible D gene TRBD1, 5 bases. This CDR3 comprises 15 residues. Germline CDR1 SGHTA, CDR2 FQGNSA. V was shortened by 0 bases and J by 5 bases, with 13 bases between the two germline ends. As DNA, the CDR3 is TGTGCCAGCAGCTTAGCGGCTGGGGCGGGGACTGAAGCTTTCTTT. It specifies CASSLAAGAGTEAFF. Variable domain in full (rest from reference TRBV7-2 and TRBJ1-1): GAGVSQSPSNKVTEKGKDVELRCDPISGHTALYWYRQSLGQGLEFLIYFQGNSAPDKSGLPSDRFSAERTGGSVSTLTIQRTQQEDSAVYLCASSLAAGAGTEAFFGQGTRLTVV.

The chain recombines TRBV6-4 with TRBJ2-1; 13 bases agree with TRBD2. From germline, CDR1 is MRHNA and CDR2 SNTAGT. Germline trimming cut 6 bases from V and 7 bases from J; bases unmatched to any gene: 6. This CDR3 is built from 15 residues. As DNA, the CDR3 is TGTGCCAGCAGCGCCGGGACTAGCGGGGAAAATGAGCAGTTCTTC. It is translated as CASSAGTSGENEQFF.

This clonotype occurred many times. The chain carries TRBV9 and TRBJ1-2; D gene ambiguous. V gave up 2 bases and J gave up 8 bases, with 16 bases separating them. The CDR3 spans 14 residues. The germline V gene encodes CDR1 SGDLS and CDR2 YYNGEE. CDR3 in DNA: TGTGCCAGCAGCGTGGGCCAAAGAGAGTGGGGCTACACCTTC. Translating gives CASSVGQREWGYTF.

A few counts support this clonotype. The chain uses TRBV12-3 or TRBV12-4 and TRBJ1-4, with 7 bases identical to TRBD1. V gave up 5 bases and J gave up 13 bases; unmatched junction bases: 10. The CDR3 spans 13 residues. Here the CDR3 DNA reads TGTGCCAGCAGTCCTCGGACAGGCTGGGGACTGTTTTTT. Its protein product is CASSPRTGWGLFF.

The chain recombines TRBV6-5 with TRBJ2-1; D may match TRBD1 or TRBD2 (6 bases each). In germline, CDR1 is MNHEY, CDR2 SVGAGI. Trimming cost V 7 bases and J 1 base, with 11 bases left between them. The CDR3 consists of 14 residues. The CDR3 is CASTRDISYNEQFF. The DNA for the CDR3 is TGTGCCAGCACGCGGGACATTTCCTACAATGAGCAGTTCTTC.

The chain recombines TRBV7-8 with TRBJ2-5, with D possibly being TRBD2 (5 bases). The CDR3 spans 15 residues. Germline assignment: CDR1 SGHVS and CDR2 FQNEAQ. The V gene lost 5 bases and the J gene lost 3 bases, with 16 bases spanning the gap. CDR3 bases: TGTGCCAGCAGCCCTTGGAGCGGTGAAAAAGAGACCCAGTACTTC. Translated: CASSPWSGEKETQYF.

J is TRBJ2-1 and V is TRBV7-3, with D perhaps TRBD2 (6 bases). Trimming removed 2 bases from V and 3 bases from J, with 11 bases in between. The CDR3 length is 15 residues. Per germline, CDR1 SGHTA and CDR2 FQGTGA. The CDR3 loop is CASSLRPSVYNEQFF. The DNA of the CDR3 is TGTGCCAGCAGCTTACGGCCTAGCGTCTACAATGAGCAGTTCTTC.

This clonotype was recorded many times. The chain joins TRBV7-6 to TRBJ1-2; D may be TRBD1 (5 bases). Trimming removed 2 bases at V and 1 base at J, with 11 bases between. Germline V gene data show CDR1 as SGHVS and CDR2 as FNYEAQ. The CDR3 consists of 15 residues. The CDR3 sequence is CASSLSPDNNYGYTF. The CDR3 DNA is TGTGCCAGCAGCTTAAGTCCGGACAATAACTATGGCTACACCTTC.

The rearrangement joins TRBV20-1 to TRBJ2-2, with D possibly TRBD1 on 6 matching bases. CDR3 size: 11 residues. Germline CDR1 DFQATT, CDR2 SNEGSKA (reference sequence). V was trimmed by 7 bases and J by 8 bases, leaving 11 bases between them. The CDR3 bases are TGCAGTGGTTTGGGGGCTGGGGAGCTGTTTTTT. Translating gives CSGLGAGELFF.

The gene calls are TRBV29-1 and TRBJ2-7; D remains ambiguous. V lost 7 bases and J lost 6, with 13 bases in between. There are 11 residues in the CDR3. Looked up from germline, CDR1 is SQVTM and CDR2 is ANQGSEA. CDR3 amino acids: CSARLRLEQYF. The CDR3 DNA sequence: TGCAGCGCCCGTTTACGCCTCGAGCAGTACTTC.

This chain connects TRBV20-1 to TRBJ1-2; tentative D call: TRBD1 (5 bases). The CDR3 is 12 amino acids. Germline CDR1 and CDR2: DFQATT and SNEGSKA (reference sequence). The V end lost 5 bases, the J end lost 4 bases, and 11 bases lay between the germline ends. The CDR3 coding sequence is TGCAGTGCTGGCAGGGATAGCTATGGCTACACCTTC. It is translated as CSAGRDSYGYTF.

This clonotype has at least ten counts. The chain couples TRBV5-5 to TRBJ2-6, with no clear D. Trimming shortened V by 1 base and J by 4 bases, and 3 bases separated the two germline ends. Germline assignment: CDR1 SGHKS and CDR2 YYEKEE (reference sequence). The CDR3 runs 13 residues. In nucleotides, the CDR3 is TGTGCCAGCAGCTTGCGCGGGGCCAACGTCCTGACTTTC. Translated, it gives CASSLRGANVLTF.

This clonotype was found a few times. This chain joins TRBV20-1 and TRBJ1-6; possibly TRBD1 for D (5 bases). The CDR3 runs to 12 residues. CDR1 DFQATT and CDR2 SNEGSKA come from the germline V gene (reference sequence). Trimming pared 7 bases from V and 7 bases from J, leaving 11 bases between. CDR3 sequence: CSDGTLNSPLHF. CDR3 DNA sequence: TGCAGTGACGGGACGCTAAATTCACCCCTCCACTTT.

This clonotype has ten or more counts. V and J are TRBV19 and TRBJ2-2; 9 bases are a match to TRBD1. This CDR3 comprises 16 residues. V trimming: 5 bases; J trimming: 2 bases; junction bases outside the gene matches: 6. CDR1 is LNHDA, CDR2 SQIVND, per germline (reference sequence). DNA for the CDR3: TGTGCCAGTAGTCCAAGGACAGGGGCAAACACCGGGGAGCTGTTTTTT. Translation: CASSPRTGANTGELFF.